The rows below give T cell receptor beta chains drawn from one sample of a study of cytomegalovirus exposure and HLA in healthy donors. Clones were read by immunoSEQ multiplex PCR, and TCRdb kept only the in-frame ones, dropping some. The sample table includes 100,000 to 150,000 clones. The sample was PBMCs. The receptors here all came from a woman between 40 and 50 years old in good health and CMV-seropositive. Both conserved end residues are part of each CDR3. A D gene is named only where the DNA matches it firmly.

j_gene | v_gene | d_gene | CDR3nt | CDR3aa
TRBJ2-7 | TRBV29-1 | TRBD1 | TGCGGCGTTGCGACAGGGTCACACGAGCAGTACTTC | CGVATGSHEQYF
TRBJ2-3 | TRBV29-1 | TRBD2 | TGCAGCGTTGGAAAAGGACGGGGGGATGGCACAGATACGCAGTATTTT | CSVGKGRGDGTDTQYF
TRBJ2-5 | TRBV19 | . | TGTGCCAGTAGTATATCGGGAGAGACCCAGTACTTC | CASSISGETQYF
TRBJ2-7 | TRBV16 | TRBD2 | TGTGCCAGCAGCCAACCGACTAGCGAGGGTGCCTACGAGCAGTACTTC | CASSQPTSEGAYEQYF
TRBJ1-5 | TRBV10-3 | . | TGTGCCATCAGTGAGTCGAGGCAGCCCCAGCATTTT | CAISESRQPQHF
TRBJ2-2 | TRBV5-4 | . | TGTGCCAGCACCAAGACACTTAACACCGGGGAGCTGTTTTTT | CASTKTLNTGELFF
TRBJ1-2 | TRBV7-9 | . | TGTGCCAGCAGCTTATCGGGTGGCGGCTACACCTTC | CASSLSGGGYTF
TRBJ1-1 | TRBV7-8 | . | TGTGCCAGCAGCCCATCGGTGGGGGGTTCGAACACTGAAGCTTTCTTT | CASSPSVGGSNTEAFF
TRBJ2-3 | TRBV28 | . | TGTGCCAGCAGTGTGAGGTTCGGACAGAGCACAGATACGCAGTATTTT | CASSVRFGQSTDTQYF
TRBJ2-5 | TRBV5-1 | TRBD2 | TGCGCCAGCAGCCAGGGACTAGCGGACGAGGGTGAGCAGTACTTC | CASSQGLADEGEQYF